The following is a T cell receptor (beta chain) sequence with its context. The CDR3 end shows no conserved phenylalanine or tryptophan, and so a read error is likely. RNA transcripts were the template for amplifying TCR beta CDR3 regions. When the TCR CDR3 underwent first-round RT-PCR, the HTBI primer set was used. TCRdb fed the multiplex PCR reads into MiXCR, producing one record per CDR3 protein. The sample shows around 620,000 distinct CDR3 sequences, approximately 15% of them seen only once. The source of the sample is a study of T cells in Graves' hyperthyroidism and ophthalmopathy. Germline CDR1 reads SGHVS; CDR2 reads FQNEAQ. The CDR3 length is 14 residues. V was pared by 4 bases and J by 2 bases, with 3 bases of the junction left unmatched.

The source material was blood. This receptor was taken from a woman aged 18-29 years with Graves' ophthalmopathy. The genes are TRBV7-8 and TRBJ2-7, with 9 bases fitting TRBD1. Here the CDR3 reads CASSSNRGPYEQYS. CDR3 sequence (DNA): TGTGCCAGCAGCTCCAACAGGGGGCCCTACGAGCAGTACTCC.